This T cell receptor beta chain derives from a study of blood T cell repertoires in COVID-19. The data were produced by immunoSEQ multiplex PCR, yet TCRdb's version contains in-frame clones alone and is incomplete. In the table there are 120,000 or so clones, over 75% of which are singletons. With 3 bases removed from V and 0 bases from J, the gap between germline ends came to 15 bases. The CDR3 extends over 17 amino acids. Germline V gene data show CDR1 as MDHEN and CDR2 as SYDVKM. This receptor was obtained from a woman aged 80 or older with acute or convalescent COVID-19. The chain links TRBV28 to TRBJ2-4, with D maybe TRBD1 (5 bases). Specimen: peripheral blood. The CDR3 coding sequence is TGTGCCAGCAGTTTCAGGTCGCAGGACAAAGCCAAAAACATTCAGTACTTC. Amino acids: CASSFRSQDKAKNIQYF.